What follows is one T cell receptor (beta chain) and its context. Its specificity is not known. V lost 7 bases, J lost 3 bases, and 21 bases lay in between. The length of the CDR3 is 16 residues. Germline loops: CDR1 SGHVS, CDR2 FQNEAQ. Described time point: baseline, week 1 (first vaccination visit). As to treatment: pre-vaccination baseline after standard-of-care therapy. Measured with immunoSEQ multiplex PCR; TCRdb has only the in-frame clones, and not every one. Of some 90,000 clones listed, almost 85% were seen once; the top ten hold roughly 5%. This record belongs to a study of a mutant IDH1 vaccine in newly diagnosed glioma. Study-wide results and limits: Vaccination elicited immune responses in 90% to 95% of patients. Pseudoprogression appears to have had no connection to changes in top peripheral T cell clonotypes.

The rearrangement joins TRBV7-8 to TRBJ1-1, with D maybe TRBD1 (6 bases). Sequenced material: PBMCs, taken from a glioma patient treated with radiotherapy, temozolomide or both. The TCR was taken from a man between 35 and 55 years old with glioma. Some clones in this sample may be carry-over from other donors' samples. As DNA, the CDR3 is TGTGCCAGCAACCTACAGGGCGGCGGTCGGGACACTGAAGCTTTCTTT. It specifies CASNLQGGGRDTEAFF.